Included here is one TCR beta chain sequence, with context. This sample stems from a study of blood T cell repertoires in COVID-19. V gave up 3 bases and J gave up 2 bases, with 7 bases separating them. Germline V CDR1 and CDR2: KGHSH, LQKENI. This CDR3 has 13 residues. Original data processing: Reference gene primers were amplified, and this amplification served to estimate nucleated cell counts. Clones were sequenced by immunoSEQ multiplex PCR, and TCRdb holds only the in-frame ones, with some missing. V and J calls and clone size follow that table, whereas D and trimming were derived from the DNA. The table has 160,000 or so clones, about 88% seen once; the top ten hold around 1.1%.

The TCR sequence derives from a man aged 35 to 55 with acute or convalescent COVID-19. The V call is TRBV18, the J call TRBJ1-1, with D hard to call. The material sequenced was peripheral blood. CDR3 in DNA: TGTGCCAGCTCACCGAGTCATAACACTGAAGCTTTCTTT. Protein sequence: CASSPSHNTEAFF.